The T cell receptor beta chain under discussion was sequenced for a study of T-cell reconstitution after alpha-beta-depleted transplantation in children. Trimming cost V 1 base and J 5 bases, with 9 bases left between them. Germline V lookup: CDR1 LGHNA, CDR2 YSLEER. The CDR3 contains 14 residues. The table lists this clonotype with a few counts. Molecular barcoding with unique molecular identifiers was used for the TCRbeta library. One entry per CDR3 protein, called by TCRdb with MiXCR from the PCR reads. The sample has more than 300,000 distinct CDR3 sequences, around 16% seen once. V and J are TRBV4-3 and TRBJ2-1; D remains ambiguous. The clonotype originates from a male patient aged 2-9 years who had a stem cell transplant for acute lymphoblastic leukemia, so the T cells may come from the graft donor. The starting material was PBMCs, mostly from graft donor cells, obtained 360 days after TCRalphabeta/CD19-depleted stem cell transplant. CDR3 coding DNA: TGCGCCAGCAGCCAAGCGGAGTACAACAATGAGCAGTTCTTC. Residues: CASSQAEYNNEQFF.